A single sample is the source of the 11 T cell receptor beta chains below, sequenced in a study of T cell responses to AZD1222 COVID-19 vaccine. Data came from immunoSEQ multiplex PCR; TCRdb stores just in-frame clones and leaves some out. The sample contains 150,000 to 180,000 clones, about 87% of which appear only once. The input for sequencing was peripheral blood, taken on day 0 of AZD1222 vaccination. Receptors originate from an adult in good health.

The chain couples TRBV24-1 to TRBJ2-7; no reliable D call. The CDR3 runs to 13 residues. CDR1 is KGHDR and CDR2 is SFDVKD in the germline V gene. V was trimmed by 5 bases and J by 3 bases, leaving 10 bases between them. The CDR3 reads CATSGFYNYEQYF. In DNA, the CDR3 is TGTGCCACCAGTGGATTTTACAACTACGAGCAGTACTTC.

V is TRBV10-3 and J is TRBJ2-7; 9 bases align to TRBD1. The CDR3 is made up of 15 amino acids. CDR1 and CDR2 from the germline V gene are ENHRY and SYGVKD. The ends lost 4 bases at V and 4 bases at J; junction bases unmatched: 8. The CDR3 is CAISGWDRERYEQYF. CDR3 DNA sequence: TGTGCCATCAGTGGCTGGGACAGGGAAAGGTACGAGCAGTACTTC.

The gene calls are TRBV7-9 and TRBJ2-7; 7 positions match TRBD2. The length of the CDR3 is 17 residues. The junction had 12 bases not matched to a gene; V was cut back by 0 bases and J by 4 bases. The germline V gene has CDR1 SEHNR and CDR2 FQNEAQ (reference sequence). CDR3 coding DNA: TGTGCCAGCAGCTTAGCGTGGGGTCTAGCGGAGCCATACGAGCAGTACTTC. Its protein is CASSLAWGLAEPYEQYF.

The chain carries TRBV3-1 (or the pseudogene TRBV3-2) and TRBJ1-2; unclear D gene. Germline V CDR1 and CDR2: LGHDT, YNNKEL (reference sequence). Trimming removed 1 base at V and 4 bases at J, with 4 bases between. CDR3 length: 12 residues. The CDR3 nucleotides are TGTGCCAGCAGCCAAGTGGGCTATGGCTACACCTTC. Its translation: CASSQVGYGYTF.

J is TRBJ1-1 and V is TRBV5-1; 9 nucleotides align to TRBD1. The length of the CDR3 is 15 residues. Per germline, CDR1 SGHRS and CDR2 YFSETQ. V gave up 4 bases and J gave up 7 bases; unmatched junction bases: 11. The CDR3 here is CASSPSAGTGLEAFF. The CDR3 coding sequence is TGCGCCAGCAGCCCAAGCGCCGGGACAGGGCTTGAAGCTTTCTTT.

The rearrangement links TRBV28 to TRBJ2-1; D uncertain. CDR1 and CDR2 (germline): MDHEN, SYDVKM. Trimming stripped 5 bases from V and 8 bases from J, with 13 bases between. The CDR3 runs 13 residues. The CDR3 DNA reads as TGTGCCAGCAGTCCCTCTCTCCGACATGAGCAGTTCTTC. Translating it yields CASSPSLRHEQFF.

This rearrangement joins TRBV21-1 to TRBJ2-2. TRBV21-1 is a pseudogene. The CDR3 spans 16 residues. CDR3 coding DNA: TGTGCCAGCAGCAAGGGGCTTGAGGGATATACCGGGGAGCTGTTTTTT. Translation gives CASSKGLEGYTGELFF.

This rearrangement joins TRBV11-3 to TRBJ2-7, with D maybe TRBD2 (5 bases). The germline CDR1 and CDR2 sequences are SGHNT and YENEEA. This CDR3 region has 13 residues. V lost 8 bases and J lost 4, with 15 bases in between. CDR3 residues: CASSRGRLYEQYF. CDR3 sequence (DNA): TGTGCCAGCTCACGAGGGCGCTTGTACGAGCAGTACTTC.

V gene TRBV4-1 combines with J gene TRBJ2-2, with D maybe TRBD1 (6 bases). CDR3 size: 14 residues. In germline, CDR1 is MGHRA, CDR2 YSYEKL. Trimming left V 0 bases short and J 7 bases short, with 9 bases between. In DNA, the CDR3 is TGCGCCAGCAGCCAAGATAGCAGGGGCGGGGAGCTGTTTTTT. Protein sequence: CASSQDSRGGELFF.

J is TRBJ2-3 and V is TRBV4-3, with D perhaps being TRBD1 or TRBD2 (7 bases each). Germline assignment: CDR1 LGHNA and CDR2 YSLEER. This CDR3 region has 15 residues. V lost 1 base, J lost 10 bases, and 18 bases lay in between. The CDR3 sequence is CASSQGYQGGRAQYF. The CDR3 nucleotides read TGCGCCAGCAGCCAAGGTTACCAGGGGGGGAGGGCGCAGTATTTT.

The sample holds one count of this clone. This chain links TRBV5-5 with TRBJ1-4; D is perhaps TRBD1 (5 bases). V was clipped by 4 bases and J by 4 bases, with 14 bases between them. The CDR3 totals 15 residues. Germline CDR1 and CDR2: SGHKS and YYEKEE (reference sequence). The CDR3 DNA reads TGTGCCAGCAGCCCGGACCCGGGGGTTAATGAAAAACTGTTTTTT. It specifies CASSPDPGVNEKLFF. The complete variable domain, with remaining parts taken from reference TRBV5-5 and TRBJ1-4, reads DAGVTQSPTHLIKTRGQQVTLRCSPISGHKSVSWYQQVLGQGPQFIFQYYEKEERGRGNFPDRFSARQFPNYSSELNVNALLLGDSALYLCASSPDPGVNEKLFFGSGTQLSVL.